This TCR beta chain comes out of a study of blood T cells in healthy people across ages. Next came a second PCR, run for about 7 to 12 cycles, which used a sample-barcoded 5' primer along with a J-beta primer mix. TCRdb re-derived calls from the 5' RACE reads in MiXCR, one entry per CDR3 protein. The table has hundreds of thousands of distinct CDR3 sequences, about 34% seen once; the top ten hold just over 15%. Study results and caveats: Conclusively comparing naive with antigen-experienced cells was impossible with unsorted PBMCs. CMV infection status of these donors was not known. The recorded TCR beta diversity per million T cells decreased in a roughly linear manner with age.

The CDR3 is 13 amino acids. V was pared by 8 bases and J by 0 bases, with 9 bases between. Germline CDR1 MNHNS, CDR2 SASEGT. Each sample had at least 6.5 million PBMCs isolated. This clonotype was seen many times. No antigen is known for it. V is TRBV6-1 and J is TRBJ2-3; D gene unclear. The sample taken for sequencing was blood. The sequence was collected from a woman aged 80 or over in good health. This CDR3 is CASVARSTDTQYF. CDR3 sequence (DNA): TGTGCCAGCGTCGCTCGTAGCACAGATACGCAGTATTTT.